This entry lists 26 T cell receptor beta chains sequenced from one sample in a study of cytomegalovirus exposure and HLA in healthy donors. PCR used 60 Vbeta primers and 13 Jbeta primers. Repertoires were generated with immunoSEQ multiplex PCR, while TCRdb's copy carries only in-frame clones and drops some. Of roughly 150,000 clones in the sample, over 70% were seen once. Material for sequencing was PBMCs. The receptors derive from a man in his forties or fifties in good health and CMV-seropositive.

The chain carries TRBV12-5 and TRBJ2-5; 9 bases align to TRBD1. CDR3 length: 15 residues. V lost 4 bases to trimming and J lost 2 bases; unmatched junction nucleotides: 5. Germline V gene sequence: CDR1 LGHNT, CDR2 FRNRAP. The CDR3 nucleotides read TGTGCTAGTGGTTCCGGGACAGGGTTACAAGAGACCCAGTACTTC. It encodes CASGSGTGLQETQYF.

The chain has TRBV9 and TRBJ2-3; D is ambiguous. The V and J ends lost 0 bases and 4 bases respectively, with 6 bases between them. The germline gives CDR1 SGDLS, CDR2 YYNGEE. CDR3 size: 13 residues. DNA for the CDR3: TGTGCCAGCAGCGTAGTCTCCTCAGATACGCAGTATTTT. It encodes CASSVVSSDTQYF.

This clone turned up a few times. The chain joins TRBV20-1 to TRBJ1-2; tentatively, D is TRBD1 (6 bases). The CDR3 loop spans 11 amino acids. Deletions cut 7 bases from V and 8 bases from J, with 14 bases between. CDR1 is DFQATT and CDR2 is SNEGSKA in the germline V gene (reference sequence). The CDR3 DNA sequence: TGCAGTGGGGGATCAGGGGAAGGCTACACCTTC. Protein: CSGGSGEGYTF.

The DNA for the CDR3 is TGTGCCAGCAGCCCGACAGGGCACACTGAAGCTTTCTTT. It specifies CASSPTGHTEAFF. The chain is built from TRBV6-5 and TRBJ1-1; 7 bases are a match to TRBD1. V was clipped by 6 bases and J by 3 bases; unmatched bases: 4. The CDR3 loop spans 13 amino acids. CDR1 MNHEY and CDR2 SVGAGI come from the germline V gene.

The J gene is TRBJ2-5, the V gene TRBV19, with D perhaps matching TRBD2 (5 bases). This CDR3 is 15 amino acids long. The V end was cut by 5 bases, the J end by 1 base, with 14 bases between. Germline V CDR1 and CDR2: LNHDA, SQIVND (reference sequence). CDR3 residues: CASSSQEAFQETQYF. The CDR3 bases are TGTGCCAGTAGTTCCCAGGAGGCGTTCCAAGAGACCCAGTACTTC. The entire variable domain, with the rest obtained from reference TRBV19 and TRBJ2-5, is as follows: DGGITQSPKYLFRKEGQNVTLSCEQNLNHDAMYWYRQDPGQGLRLIYYSQIVNDFQKGDIAEGYSVSREKKESFPLTVTSAQKNPTAFYLCASSSQEAFQETQYFGPGTRLLVL.

The CDR3 coding sequence is TGCGCCAGCAGCTTGACTAGTCGGAACCAAGAGACCCAGTACTTC. As protein: CASSLTSRNQETQYF. This chain links TRBV5-1 with TRBJ2-5; weak D call: TRBD2 (5 bases). V lost 1 base and J lost 0, with 10 bases in between. CDR1 is SGHRS and CDR2 is YFSETQ in the germline V gene. The CDR3 is 15 residues long.

The chain joins TRBV7-2 to TRBJ2-7; D is perhaps TRBD2 (6 bases). The CDR3 consists of 13 residues. V lost 5 bases, J lost 2 bases, and 10 bases lay in between. Germline lookup yields CDR1 SGHTA and CDR2 FQGNSA. CDR3 coding DNA: TGTGCCAGCAGCAAGTCTAGCGCCTACGAGCAGTACTTC. It yields the protein CASSKSSAYEQYF.

This clone was found once. This chain joins TRBV4-1 and TRBJ1-5, with 7 bases identical to TRBD1. This CDR3 has 16 amino acids. With V trimmed by 3 bases and J by 2 bases, 7 bases remained unmatched. Germline V lookup: CDR1 MGHRA, CDR2 YSYEKL. Here the CDR3 DNA reads TGCGCCAGCAGCCAGGAAGACAGGGTTGGCAATCAGCCCCAGCATTTT. Its protein product is CASSQEDRVGNQPQHF.

V and J are TRBV10-3 and TRBJ2-1, with a possible D match to TRBD2 (6 bases). CDR3 size: 17 residues. Germline loops: CDR1 ENHRY, CDR2 SYGVKD. The V end was cut by 0 bases, the J end by 7 bases, with 19 bases between. The CDR3 loop is CAISESAGRPPGNEQFF. As DNA, the CDR3 is TGTGCCATCAGTGAGTCGGCGGGGCGTCCCCCAGGGAATGAGCAGTTCTTC.

The chain combines TRBV7-6 with TRBJ1-1; D is ambiguous. CDR1 and CDR2 (germline): SGHVS, FNYEAQ. The V end lost 2 bases, the J end lost 2 bases, and 6 bases lay between the germline ends. This CDR3 is built from 13 residues. CDR3 sequence reads: CASSLISNTEAFF. DNA of the CDR3: TGTGCCAGCAGCTTAATCTCTAACACTGAAGCTTTCTTT.

The chain uses TRBV27 and TRBJ1-4, with D unresolved. This CDR3 has 14 amino acids. The ends were cut back, 6 bases at V and 3 bases at J, with 11 bases in the middle. Germline CDR1 and CDR2: MNHEY and SMNVEV (reference sequence). The CDR3 nucleotides read TGTGCCAGCAGCTCGGGGTGGGCTAATGAAAAACTGTTTTTT. The encoded protein is CASSSGWANEKLFF.

The chain uses TRBV28 and TRBJ2-1; 7 bases are shared with TRBD2. The CDR3 extends over 16 amino acids. The germline CDR1 and CDR2 sequences are MDHEN and SYDVKM. J lost 4 bases, V lost 3 bases, and 9 bases had no gene match. The CDR3 DNA reads as TGTGCCAGCAGTTTTATGGCGGGGGTGATATACAATGAGCAGTTCTTC. Protein sequence: CASSFMAGVIYNEQFF.

The rearrangement uses TRBV7-8 and TRBJ2-7, with a tentative D call TRBD1 (6 bases). In germline, CDR1 is SGHVS, CDR2 FQNEAQ. This CDR3 has 16 amino acids. Trimming pared 5 bases from V and 2 bases from J, leaving 19 bases between. CDR3 in amino acids: CASSKRTRDKAYEQYF. The CDR3 DNA reads as TGTGCCAGCAGCAAAAGGACCCGGGACAAGGCCTACGAGCAGTACTTC.

The chain uses TRBV9 and TRBJ2-1; 15 bases map to TRBD2. V shed 4 bases and J 6 bases; nucleotides not matched to a gene: 8. The CDR3 consists of 17 residues. Germline-derived CDR1 and CDR2 are SGDLS and YYNGEE. The CDR3 sequence: CASSRPGLAGGRNEQFF. The CDR3 DNA follows: TGTGCCAGCAGCAGACCGGGACTAGCGGGAGGACGCAATGAGCAGTTCTTC.

The chain uses TRBV9 and TRBJ2-5, with D possibly TRBD1 on 5 matching bases. This CDR3 has 13 amino acids. Germline V gives CDR1 SGDLS, CDR2 YYNGEE. Deletions cut 2 bases from V and 4 bases from J, with 9 bases between. In DNA, the CDR3 is TGTGCCAGCAGCGTCAGGGTTGGAGAGACCCAGTACTTC. Protein: CASSVRVGETQYF.

This chain links TRBV5-5 with TRBJ1-2, with D maybe TRBD1 (6 bases). There are 14 residues in the CDR3. CDR1 and CDR2 from the germline V gene are SGHKS and YYEKEE (reference sequence). The V end was cut by 4 bases, the J end by 2 bases, with 12 bases between. The CDR3 is CASSIRTENYGYTF. In DNA, the CDR3 is TGTGCCAGCAGCATTCGGACAGAGAACTATGGCTACACCTTC.

This sequence joins TRBV5-1 and TRBJ2-7, with 10 bases matching TRBD1. There are 16 residues in the CDR3. Germline V gene sequence: CDR1 SGHRS, CDR2 YFSETQ. With V trimmed by 0 bases and J by 2 bases, 5 bases remained unmatched. The CDR3 sequence: CASSLGGTGEAYEQYF. The CDR3 DNA sequence: TGCGCCAGCAGCTTGGGGGGGACAGGGGAAGCCTACGAGCAGTACTTC.

CDR3 nucleotides: TGTGCCTGGAGTGTCCGGGATGAAGCTTTCTTT. Its translation: CAWSVRDEAFF. V gene TRBV30 combines with J gene TRBJ1-1, with D unclear. V lost 0 bases and J lost 7, with 6 bases in between. This CDR3 is built from 11 residues. Germline-derived CDR1 and CDR2 are GTSNPN and SVGIG (reference sequence).

This clone appeared a few times. The chain is built from TRBV7-9 and TRBJ1-1; D unresolved. The germline V gene has CDR1 SEHNR and CDR2 FQNEAQ (reference sequence). The CDR3 spans 13 residues. The ends were cut back, 8 bases at V and 0 bases at J, with 10 bases in the middle. CDR3 loop: CASPEAVNTEAFF. The CDR3 DNA reads TGTGCCAGCCCAGAGGCAGTGAACACTGAAGCTTTCTTT.

As regards this clone: Different DNA sequences within this sample yield the same CDR3. Written as DNA, the CDR3 is TGTGCCAGCTCACCACCGGGGGGTTATGGCTACACCTTC. Translating it yields CASSPPGGYGYTF. The V call is TRBV18, the J call TRBJ1-2, with D maybe TRBD1 (5 bases). The germline V gene encodes CDR1 KGHSH and CDR2 LQKENI. Trimming cost V 0 bases and J 5 bases, with 7 bases left between them. The CDR3 loop spans 13 amino acids. Combining the CDR3 with reference TRBV18 and TRBJ1-2 gives the whole variable domain NAGVMQNPRHLVRRRGQEARLRCSPMKGHSHVYWYRQLPEEGLKFMVYLQKENIIDESGMPKERFSAEFPKEGPSILRIQQVVRGDSAAYFCASSPPGGYGYTFGSGTRLTVV.

This chain connects TRBV5-8 to TRBJ2-5, with 7 nucleotides matching TRBD2. This CDR3 comprises 15 residues. Germline V CDR1 and CDR2: SGHTS, YDEGEE. After removal of 6 bases from V and 1 base from J, the junction contained 9 bases not matched to a gene. In DNA, the CDR3 is TGTGCCAGCACCCACAGTTGGGGGGGCCAAGAGACCCAGTACTTC. Residues: CASTHSWGGQETQYF.

The genes are TRBV18 and TRBJ2-1; no clear D. CDR3 length: 14 residues. CDR1 and CDR2 (germline): KGHSH, LQKENI. V gave up 0 bases and J gave up 4 bases, with 7 bases separating them. The CDR3 reads CASSPPAVYNEQFF. CDR3 nucleotide sequence: TGTGCCAGCTCACCACCGGCTGTTTACAATGAGCAGTTCTTC.

This clone was detected a few times. Other nucleotide sequences from this sample produce the same CDR3. V usage is TRBV27 and J usage is TRBJ1-1, with D hard to call. The CDR3 covers 14 residues. Germline lookup yields CDR1 MNHEY and CDR2 SMNVEV (reference sequence). The germline V and J ends were trimmed by 2 bases and 0 bases, with 7 bases remaining between them. CDR3 sequence reads: CASSLGGVNTEAFF. DNA for the CDR3: TGTGCCAGCAGTTTAGGCGGCGTGAACACTGAAGCTTTCTTT.

The chain carries TRBV19 and TRBJ1-5; D not resolved. The CDR3 is made up of 12 amino acids. The V gene lost 4 bases and the J gene lost 5 bases, with 6 bases spanning the gap. Germline CDR1 LNHDA, CDR2 SQIVND (reference sequence). Here the CDR3 reads CASSKEDQPQHF. The CDR3 DNA sequence: TGTGCCAGTAGTAAGGAGGATCAGCCCCAGCATTTT.

This chain links TRBV11-1 with TRBJ2-3; 15 bases line up with TRBD2. Germline CDR1 is SGHAT and CDR2 is FQDESV (reference sequence). V trimming: 4 bases; J trimming: 5 bases; junction bases outside the gene matches: 7. The CDR3 length is 17 residues. The CDR3 bases are TGTGCCAGCAGCTCCGGACTAGCGGGAGGGCCAAGAGATACGCAGTATTTT. As protein: CASSSGLAGGPRDTQYF.

This rearrangement joins TRBV19 to TRBJ2-2; 8 positions agree with TRBD1. The J segment lost 1 base and the V segment lost 0 bases, leaving 1 base of the junction unmatched. The V gene's germline CDR1 is LNHDA and CDR2 SQIVND (reference sequence). The CDR3 consists of 16 residues. CDR3 residues: CASSIDRGRNTGELFF. The DNA of the CDR3 is TGTGCCAGTAGTATAGACAGGGGGCGGAACACCGGGGAGCTGTTTTTT.